In this sample, the clone carrying this TCR beta chain turned up a few times. Antigen unknown. These data belong to a study of cytomegalovirus exposure and HLA in healthy donors. Study details: As released early, the data held 70 million to 95 million unique TCRs from HLA-typed donors.

The CDR3 covers 15 residues. Losses at the gene ends were 5 bases for V and 7 bases for J; bases not matched to a gene: 10. The germline V gene has CDR1 SEHNR and CDR2 FQNEAQ (reference sequence). The study, taken as a whole, reports: The study listed 150 to 200 cytomegalovirus-associated TCR beta chains.

PCR was performed using 60 Vbeta and 13 Jbeta primers. Clones were sequenced by immunoSEQ multiplex PCR, and TCRdb holds only the in-frame ones, with some missing. Of under 200,000 clones listed, roughly four fifths are singletons. The receptor was derived from a female donor in good health and CMV-seronegative. The gene calls are TRBV7-9 and TRBJ2-3; 9 positions match TRBD1. The sequenced sample consisted of PBMCs. The DNA of the CDR3 is TGTGCCAGCAGCGACTCGGGACAGGGCTTAAATACGCAGTATTTT. Translated: CASSDSGQGLNTQYF.